This T cell receptor (beta chain) stems from a study of PD-L1 blockade in urothelial cancer. TCRdb's copy holds only in-frame clones and misses some; the assay was immunoSEQ multiplex PCR. The sample lists about 100,000 clones, about 85% occurring once. Germline CDR1 and CDR2: SGHAT and FQNNGV. V lost 2 bases to trimming and J lost 1 base, with 14 bases between them. The CDR3 consists of 16 residues. The TCR originated in a man aged 50 to 60 with urothelial cancer. The starting material was PBMCs, obtained around atezolizumab (anti-PD-L1) treatment. The V call is TRBV11-2, the J call TRBJ2-5; D perhaps matches TRBD2 (5 bases). In nucleotides, the CDR3 is TGTGCCAGCAGCTTACTTTGGAGGAACCCCCAAGAGACCCAGTACTTC. Protein: CASSLLWRNPQETQYF.